These T cell receptor beta chains were read from a single sample in a study of cytomegalovirus exposure and HLA in healthy donors. TCRdb's table, derived via immunoSEQ multiplex PCR, lists solely in-frame clones and lacks some. The sample gives 170,000 or so clones, around 72% of which show up once; over 3% is in the top ten. The specimen sequenced was PBMCs. These receptors all come from a woman aged 50 to 60 in good health and CMV-seropositive. CDR3s include the opening cysteine and the closing phenylalanine or tryptophan. D genes are given only for firm matches. The size field is filled for only some rows; it gives once, few, many or a size class.

V: TRBV14
size: .
J: TRBJ2-1
D: .
DNA: TGTGCCAGCAGCCGGGAGTTCTCCTACAATGAGCAGTTCTTC
CDR3: CASSREFSYNEQFF

V: TRBV7-2
size: .
J: TRBJ2-5
D: .
DNA: TGTGCCAGCAGCCGGGGTCCTAGCCTCGGGCAAGAGACCCAGTACTTC
CDR3: CASSRGPSLGQETQYF

V: TRBV6-6
size: .
J: TRBJ1-1
D: .
DNA: TGTGCCAGCAGTTTACAGGTCGGGAGGACTGAAGCTTTCTTT
CDR3: CASSLQVGRTEAFF

V: TRBV5-1
size: .
J: TRBJ1-1
D: TRBD1
DNA: TGCGCCAGCAGCCTTAGTCCCGGGACAGGTAACACTGAAGCTTTCTTT
CDR3: CASSLSPGTGNTEAFF

V: TRBV7-9
size: few
J: TRBJ2-1
D: .
DNA: TGTGCCAGCAGCTTAGAGCTTACCCGGGGAGGGGGCTACAATGAGCAGTTCTTC
CDR3: CASSLELTRGGGYNEQFF

V: TRBV7-8
size: .
J: TRBJ2-2
D: TRBD2
DNA: TGTGCCAGCAGCTTAGTGAGTAGCGGGAGCGCCACCGGGGAGCTGTTTTTT
CDR3: CASSLVSSGSATGELFF

V: TRBV6-6
size: .
J: TRBJ1-4
D: .
DNA: TGTGCCAGCGGACGGGGAGCGGTGGGGGGGGAAAAACTGTTTTTT
CDR3: CASGRGAVGGEKLFF

V: TRBV6-5
size: .
J: TRBJ2-5
D: .
DNA: TGTGCCGGAGGCTGGTTGGGGACCCAGTACTTC
CDR3: CAGGWLGTQYF

V: TRBV5-4
size: .
J: TRBJ2-1
D: TRBD2
DNA: TGTGCCAGCAGCTCAAAGCGGGAGGCCTATGAGCAGTTCTTC
CDR3: CASSSKREAYEQFF

V: TRBV5-1
size: .
J: TRBJ2-1
D: TRBD1
DNA: TGCGCCAGCAGCTATCCGACAGGGCGGAATGAGCAGTTCTTC
CDR3: CASSYPTGRNEQFF

V: TRBV12-5
size: .
J: TRBJ2-5
D: TRBD2
DNA: TGTGCTAGTGGTTTGGACCCGGGACTAGCGGGCCAAGAGACCCAGTACTTC
CDR3: CASGLDPGLAGQETQYF

V: TRBV11-3
size: .
J: TRBJ1-1
D: TRBD1
DNA: TGTGCCAGCAGCCAGGGACAGGGTAGAGAAGCTTTCTTT
CDR3: CASSQGQGREAFF

V: TRBV25-1
size: .
J: TRBJ1-3
D: TRBD1
DNA: TGTGCCAGCAGTGGACAGGGGAGAAACACCATATATTTT
CDR3: CASSGQGRNTIYF

V: TRBV28
size: .
J: TRBJ1-4
D: .
DNA: TGTGCCAGCAGTACCCCGGGGAGCGGAGCTAATGAAAAACTGTTTTTT
CDR3: CASSTPGSGANEKLFF

V: TRBV7-3
size: few
J: TRBJ2-1
D: TRBD2
DNA: TGTGCCAGCAGCTTATCGGCTAGCGGGATCACTGAGCAGTTCTTC
CDR3: CASSLSASGITEQFF

V: TRBV5-6
size: .
J: TRBJ1-2
D: TRBD1
DNA: TGTGCCAGCAGCCCGGGGACAGGGAGATCCTATGGCTACACCTTC
CDR3: CASSPGTGRSYGYTF

V: TRBV7-9
size: .
J: TRBJ2-7
D: .
DNA: TGTGCCAGCAGCTTAGGTAGCAGCTCCTACGAGCAGTACTTC
CDR3: CASSLGSSSYEQYF